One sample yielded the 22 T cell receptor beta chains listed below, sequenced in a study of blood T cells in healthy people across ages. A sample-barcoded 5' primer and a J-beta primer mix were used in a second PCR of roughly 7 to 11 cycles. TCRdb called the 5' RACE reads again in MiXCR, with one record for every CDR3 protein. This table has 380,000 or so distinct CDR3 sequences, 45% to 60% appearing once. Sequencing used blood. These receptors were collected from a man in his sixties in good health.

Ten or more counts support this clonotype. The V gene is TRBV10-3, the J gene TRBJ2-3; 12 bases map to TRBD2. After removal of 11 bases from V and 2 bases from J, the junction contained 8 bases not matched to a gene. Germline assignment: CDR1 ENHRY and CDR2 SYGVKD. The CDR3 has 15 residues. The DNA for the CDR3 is TGTGCCTCAGGACTAGCGGGATCAACCACAGATACGCAGTATTTT. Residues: CASGLAGSTTDTQYF.

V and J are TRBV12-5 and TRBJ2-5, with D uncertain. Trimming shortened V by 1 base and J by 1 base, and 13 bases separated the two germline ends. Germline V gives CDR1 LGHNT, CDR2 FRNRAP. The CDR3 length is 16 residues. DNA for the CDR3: TGTGCTAGTGGTTTGGGCCCCCCTCGGTGCCAAGAGACCCAGTACTTC. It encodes CASGLGPPRCQETQYF.

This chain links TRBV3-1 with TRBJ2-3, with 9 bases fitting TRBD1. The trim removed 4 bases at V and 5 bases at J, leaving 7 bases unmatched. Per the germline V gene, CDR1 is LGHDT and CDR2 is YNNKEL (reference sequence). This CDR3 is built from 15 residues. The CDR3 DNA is TGTGCCAGCAGCCTAGTAGGGACAGGGATAGATACGCAGTATTTT. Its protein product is CASSLVGTGIDTQYF.

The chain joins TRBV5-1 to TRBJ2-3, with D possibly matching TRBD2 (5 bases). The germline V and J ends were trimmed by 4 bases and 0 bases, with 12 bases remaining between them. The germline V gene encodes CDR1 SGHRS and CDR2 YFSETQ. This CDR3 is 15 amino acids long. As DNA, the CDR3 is TGCGCCAGCAGCACCGGACTGATTAGCACAGATACGCAGTATTTT. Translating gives CASSTGLISTDTQYF. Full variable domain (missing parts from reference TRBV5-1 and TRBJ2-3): KAGVTQTPRYLIKTRGQQVTLSCSPISGHRSVSWYQQTPGQGLQFLFEYFSETQRNKGNFPGRFSGRQFSNSRSEMNVSTLELGDSALYLCASSTGLISTDTQYFGPGTRLTVL.

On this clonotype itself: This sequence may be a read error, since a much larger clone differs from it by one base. DNA of the CDR3: TGTGCCAGCACTTTAAGCGGGAGTTGGAATGAGCAGTACTTC. It codes for CASTLSGSWNEQYF. V is TRBV6-5 and J is TRBJ2-5, with TRBD2 matching 8 bases. The length of the CDR3 is 14 residues. The germline CDR1 and CDR2 sequences are MNHEY and SVGAGI. The junction had 15 bases not matched to a gene; V was cut back by 7 bases and J by 11 bases.

This chain's CDR3 is CASSRQIKTSGSNEQYF. The CDR3 DNA reads as TGTGCCAGCAGCCGACAAATCAAGACTAGCGGGAGTAATGAGCAGTACTTC. The chain recombines TRBV9 with TRBJ2-5; 12 bases match TRBD2. CDR1 SGDLS and CDR2 YYNGEE come from the germline V gene. The trim removed 4 bases at V and 11 bases at J, leaving 18 bases unmatched. The CDR3 consists of 17 residues.

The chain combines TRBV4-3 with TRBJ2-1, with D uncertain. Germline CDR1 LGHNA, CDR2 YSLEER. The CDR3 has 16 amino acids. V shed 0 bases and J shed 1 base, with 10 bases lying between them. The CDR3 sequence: CASSQELLVSYNEQFF. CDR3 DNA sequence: TGCGCCAGCAGCCAAGAACTCCTTGTATCCTACAATGAGCAGTTCTTC.

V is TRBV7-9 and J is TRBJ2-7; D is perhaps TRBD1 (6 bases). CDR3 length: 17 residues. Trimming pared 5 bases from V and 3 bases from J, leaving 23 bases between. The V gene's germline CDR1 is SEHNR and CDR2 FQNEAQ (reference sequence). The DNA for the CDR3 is TGTGCCAGCAGCGATAAGAAAACAGGGATAAGGTACTACGAGCAGTACTTC. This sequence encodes CASSDKKTGIRYYEQYF.

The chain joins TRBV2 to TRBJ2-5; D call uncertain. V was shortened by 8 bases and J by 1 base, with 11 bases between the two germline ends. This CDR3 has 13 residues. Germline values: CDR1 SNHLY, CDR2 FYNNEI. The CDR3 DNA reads TGTGCCAGCGCTGTTAAGGGCCAAGAGACCCAGTACTTC. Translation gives CASAVKGQETQYF.

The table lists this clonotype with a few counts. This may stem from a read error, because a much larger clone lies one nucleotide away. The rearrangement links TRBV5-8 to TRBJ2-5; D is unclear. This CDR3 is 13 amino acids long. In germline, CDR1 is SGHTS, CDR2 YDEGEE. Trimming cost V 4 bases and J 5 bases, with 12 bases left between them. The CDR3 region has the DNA TGTGCCAGCAGCGTGTTGGGGTACGAGACCCAGTACTTC. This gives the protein CASSVLGYETQYF.

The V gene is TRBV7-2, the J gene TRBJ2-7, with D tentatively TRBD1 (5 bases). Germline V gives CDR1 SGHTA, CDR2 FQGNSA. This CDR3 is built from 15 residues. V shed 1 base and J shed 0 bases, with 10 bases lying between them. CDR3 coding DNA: TGTGCCAGCAGCTTAGGGGGCATACGCTCCTACGAGCAGTACTTC. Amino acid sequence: CASSLGGIRSYEQYF.

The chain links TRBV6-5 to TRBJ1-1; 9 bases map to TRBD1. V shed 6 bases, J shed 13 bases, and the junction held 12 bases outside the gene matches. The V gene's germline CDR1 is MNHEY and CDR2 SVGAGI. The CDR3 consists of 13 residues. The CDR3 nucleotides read TGTGCCAGCAGCCGTCCCGGGACAGGGAAGGGTTTCTTT. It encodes CASSRPGTGKGFF.

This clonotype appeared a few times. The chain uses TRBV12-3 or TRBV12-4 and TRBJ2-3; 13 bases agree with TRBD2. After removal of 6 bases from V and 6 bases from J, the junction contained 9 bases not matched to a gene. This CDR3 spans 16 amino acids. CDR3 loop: CASSLTTSGGRDTQYF. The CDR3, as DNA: TGTGCCAGCAGCCTTACGACTAGCGGGGGGCGGGATACGCAGTATTTT.

In nucleotides, the CDR3 is TGTGCCAGCAGCCTTAATTTAGCGGGGACTAGCACAGATACGCAGTATTTT. It encodes CASSLNLAGTSTDTQYF. The chain carries TRBV6-1 and TRBJ2-3; 8 nucleotides line up with TRBD2. The CDR3 extends over 17 amino acids. Trimming removed 6 bases from V and 0 bases from J; junction bases left unmatched: 11. The V gene's germline CDR1 is MNHNS and CDR2 SASEGT.

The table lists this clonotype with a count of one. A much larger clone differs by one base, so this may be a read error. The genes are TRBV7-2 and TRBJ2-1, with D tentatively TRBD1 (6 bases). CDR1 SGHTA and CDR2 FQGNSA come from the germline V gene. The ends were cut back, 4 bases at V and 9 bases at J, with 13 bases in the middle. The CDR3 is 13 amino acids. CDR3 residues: CASSWYRVGEQFF. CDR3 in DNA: TGTGCCAGCAGCTGGTACAGGGTGGGTGAGCAGTTCTTC.

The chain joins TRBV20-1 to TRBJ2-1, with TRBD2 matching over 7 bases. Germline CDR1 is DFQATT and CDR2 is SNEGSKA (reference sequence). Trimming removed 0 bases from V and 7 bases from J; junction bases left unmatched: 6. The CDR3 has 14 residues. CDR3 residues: CSARDGRGRNEQFF. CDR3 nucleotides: TGCAGTGCTAGAGATGGGAGGGGTAGGAATGAGCAGTTCTTC.

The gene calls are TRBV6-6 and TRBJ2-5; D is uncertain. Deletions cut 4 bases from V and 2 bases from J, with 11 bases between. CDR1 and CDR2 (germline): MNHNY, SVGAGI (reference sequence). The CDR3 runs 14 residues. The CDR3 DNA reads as TGTGCCAGCAGTTCCTCCCTTATGCAAGAGACCCAGTACTTC. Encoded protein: CASSSSLMQETQYF.

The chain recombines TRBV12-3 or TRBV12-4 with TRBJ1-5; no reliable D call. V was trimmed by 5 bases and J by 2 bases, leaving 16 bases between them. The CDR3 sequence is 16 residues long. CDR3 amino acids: CASSGGGKSRNQPQHF. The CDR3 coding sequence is TGTGCCAGCAGTGGAGGAGGGAAAAGCCGCAATCAGCCCCAGCATTTT.

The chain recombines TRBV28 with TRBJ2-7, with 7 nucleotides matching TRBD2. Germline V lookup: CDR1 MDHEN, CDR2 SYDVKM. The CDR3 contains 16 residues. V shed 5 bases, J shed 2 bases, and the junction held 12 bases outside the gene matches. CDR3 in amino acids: CASSPLGSGLTYEQYF. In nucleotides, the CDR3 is TGTGCCAGCAGTCCCCTGGGTAGCGGGCTTACCTACGAGCAGTACTTC.

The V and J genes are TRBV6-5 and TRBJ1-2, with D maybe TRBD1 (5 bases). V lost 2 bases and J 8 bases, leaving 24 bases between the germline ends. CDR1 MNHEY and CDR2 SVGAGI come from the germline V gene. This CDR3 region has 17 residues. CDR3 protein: CASSYTGTGLIKFGYTF. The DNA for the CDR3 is TGTGCCAGCAGTTACACCGGGACGGGTCTTATTAAGTTCGGCTACACCTTC.

CDR3 sequence reads: CASGPCSYNEQFF. The CDR3 nucleotides read TGTGCCAGCGGCCCCTGCTCCTACAATGAGCAGTTCTTC. The chain employs TRBV12-3 or TRBV12-4 and TRBJ2-1; D not certain. The CDR3 totals 13 residues. The V and J ends lost 8 bases and 0 bases respectively, with 8 bases between them.

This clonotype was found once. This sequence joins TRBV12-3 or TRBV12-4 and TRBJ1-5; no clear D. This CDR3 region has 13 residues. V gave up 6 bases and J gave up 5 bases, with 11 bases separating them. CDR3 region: CASRTWTDQPQHF. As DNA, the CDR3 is TGTGCCAGCAGGACCTGGACCGATCAGCCCCAGCATTTT.